Below, one TCR beta chain is given with its context. The sample belongs to a study of technical replicates of blood from a handful of donors. Method: immunoSEQ multiplex PCR; TCRdb's copy keeps in-frame clones and lacks some. Of more than 70,000 clones listed, approximately 96% were seen once; the top ten hold approximately 0.2%. V was shortened by 4 bases and J by 0 bases, with 14 bases between the two germline ends. Germline V gene lookup returns CDR1 MNHEY and CDR2 SMNVEV (reference sequence). The CDR3 extends over 16 amino acids. This sequence originates from a human donor in good health. The rearrangement uses TRBV27 and TRBJ2-3, with D possibly matching TRBD2 (6 bases). Material: T cells isolated from PBMCs. The CDR3 DNA is TGTGCCAGCAGTTACGTTAGCGGCCCAAGCACAGATACGCAGTATTTT. As protein: CASSYVSGPSTDTQYF.